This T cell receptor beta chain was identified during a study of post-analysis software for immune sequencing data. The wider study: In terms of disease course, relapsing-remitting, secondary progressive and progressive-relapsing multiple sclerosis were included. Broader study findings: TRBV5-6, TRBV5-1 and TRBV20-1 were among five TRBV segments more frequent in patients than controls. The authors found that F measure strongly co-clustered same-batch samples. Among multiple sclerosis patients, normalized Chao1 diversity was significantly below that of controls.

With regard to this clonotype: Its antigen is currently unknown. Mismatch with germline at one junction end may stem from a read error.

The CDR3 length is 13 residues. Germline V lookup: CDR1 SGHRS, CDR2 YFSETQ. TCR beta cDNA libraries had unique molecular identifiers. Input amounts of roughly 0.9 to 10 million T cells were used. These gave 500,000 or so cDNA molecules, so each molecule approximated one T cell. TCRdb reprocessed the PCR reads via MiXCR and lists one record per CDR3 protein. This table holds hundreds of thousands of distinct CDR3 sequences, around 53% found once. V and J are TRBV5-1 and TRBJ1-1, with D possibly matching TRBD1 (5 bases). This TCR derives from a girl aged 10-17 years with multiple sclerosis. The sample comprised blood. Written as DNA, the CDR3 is TGTGCCAGCAGCCGGGGGGGGGACACTGAAGCTTTCTTT. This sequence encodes CASSRGGDTEAFF.